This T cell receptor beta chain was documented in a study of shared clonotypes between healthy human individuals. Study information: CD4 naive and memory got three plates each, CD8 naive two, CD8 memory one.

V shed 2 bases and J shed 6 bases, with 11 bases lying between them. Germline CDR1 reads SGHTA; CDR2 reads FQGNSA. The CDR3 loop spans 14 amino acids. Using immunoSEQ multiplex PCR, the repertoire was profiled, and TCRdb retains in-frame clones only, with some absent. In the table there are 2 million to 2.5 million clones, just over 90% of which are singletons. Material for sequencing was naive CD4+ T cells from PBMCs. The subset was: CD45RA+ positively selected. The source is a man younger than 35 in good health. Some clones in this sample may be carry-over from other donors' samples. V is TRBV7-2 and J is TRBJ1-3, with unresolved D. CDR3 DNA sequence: TGTGCCAGCAGCTTAATCGGGAGGGAAAACACCATATATTTT. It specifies CASSLIGRENTIYF. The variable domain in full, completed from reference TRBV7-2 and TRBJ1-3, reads GAGVSQSPSNKVTEKGKDVELRCDPISGHTALYWYRQSLGQGLEFLIYFQGNSAPDKSGLPSDRFSAERTGGSVSTLTIQRTQQEDSAVYLCASSLIGRENTIYFGEGSWLTVV.